This record covers a single TCR beta chain. The antigen it binds to is not known. Base qualities are not at hand, and no much larger clone is one base apart. This entry belongs to a study of T cell repertoires in cytomegalovirus infection (dated by TCRdb to the late 2010s). In the study overall: Because public TCR beta signatures pointed to carriage of CMV infection together with the matching HLA type, the HLA type of each donor mattered for the analysis. Overall results and qualifications from the work: In both this cohort and an independent roughly 360-donor cohort, the cumulative frequency of public TCR beta family members distinguished carriers of CMV infection plus the relevant HLA type. The ex vivo response was dominated by HLA-C-restricted CMV-specific TCR beta clonotypes, and the single most frequent clonotype in two of eight donors was supplied by these HLA-C-restricted clonotypes.

In the germline V gene, CDR1 corresponds to SGHVS and CDR2 to FNYEAQ. V and J are truncated by 1 base and 7 bases respectively, leaving an intervening sequence of 20 bases. Reading from cysteine to phenylalanine, the CDR3 counts 17 amino acids. The CDR3 DNA has 51 bases and is translated from base 1. The sequencer listed for this sample is Illumina HiSeq 1500. TCRdb handled the public reads itself, with Q25 trimming in fastp and clone calling in MiXCR, and kept productive beta chains. Identical CDR3 protein sequences are pooled into one entry, listed with their most common genes and DNA. This sample gives about 740,000 distinct CDR3 sequences in total; approximately 40% of them show up just once. Roughly 2.9% of the sample goes to the ten largest clones.

The source material was PBMCs. Here the chain combines TRBV7-6 and TRBJ2-1; possibly the D gene is TRBD2, per 6 matching bases. This TCR derives from a human donor in good health (CMV status not recorded). Some clones in this sample may be carry-over from other donors' samples. The CDR3 sequence is CASSLGVGTGERNEQFF. The DNA sequence is TGTGCCAGCAGCTTAGGAGTAGGAACGGGAGAACGTAATGAGCAGTTCTTC.